What follows is one T cell receptor (beta chain) and its context. The target antigen is unknown. Generated by immunoSEQ multiplex PCR, the TCRdb table keeps only in-frame clones and is missing some. This sample yields some 7,400 clones, of which 80% to 90% are seen a single time; over 20% belongs to the top ten. This record belongs to a study of somatic mutations in cytotoxic T cells in rheumatoid arthritis. At the level of the study: Flow sorting of some V beta antibody-stained T cells reached nearly 100% purity, with V beta1+ cells also TCRB-sequenced. Study results and limitations: CD8+ T cells showed clonality that did not differ significantly between patients with rheumatoid arthritis and age-matched healthy controls.

CD4+ cells and CD8+ cells were each obtained through positive magnetic bead selection, and their purity was assessed by flow cytometry. The clonotype originates from a woman in her sixties or seventies with rheumatoid arthritis. The sequenced material came from CD8+ T cells sorted from blood.

In DNA form, the CDR3 reads TGTGCCAGCAGCCCCCGAGGGCGGGTCACAGATACGCAGTATTTT. Translation: CASSPRGRVTDTQYF. This chain connects TRBV7-9 to TRBJ2-3; D possibly corresponds to TRBD2 (5 bases). The germline V and J ends were trimmed by 5 bases and 2 bases, with 14 bases remaining between them. In germline, CDR1 is SEHNR, CDR2 FQNEAQ (reference sequence). CDR3 length: 15 residues. Combining the CDR3 with reference TRBV7-9 and TRBJ2-3 gives the whole variable domain DTGVSQNPRHKITKRGQNVTFRCDPISEHNRLYWYRQTLGQGPEFLTYFQNEAQLEKSRLLSDRFSAERPKGSFSTLEIQRTEQGDSAMYLCASSPRGRVTDTQYFGPGTRLTVL.